The rows below give T cell receptor beta chains drawn from one sample of a study of blood T cells in healthy people across ages. Using its own MiXCR run on the 5' RACE reads, TCRdb lists one record per CDR3 protein. The data contain hundreds of thousands of distinct CDR3 sequences, about 25% of them singletons. The same specimen was also included in a second study, on T cells of mothers and their children.

The sequenced material came from blood. These receptors were obtained from a boy between 5 and 17 years old in good health. Each CDR3 is given with its conserved first and last residue. D genes are given only for firm matches. Size values are once, few and many counts, or a class for expanded clones, and some rows have none.

d_call,clone_size,j_call,v_call,cdr3_aa,cdr3_nt
TRBD1,NA,TRBJ2-7,TRBV20-1,CSARAYQDREEYEQYF,TGCAGTGCTAGAGCCTACCAGGACAGGGAAGAGTACGAGCAGTACTTC
NA,few,TRBJ2-7,TRBV6-6,CASSYLGARSYEQYF,TGTGCCAGCAGTTACCTGGGGGCAAGATCCTACGAGCAGTACTTC
NA,NA,TRBJ2-1,TRBV20-1,CSAREVFYNEQFF,TGCAGTGCTAGAGAGGTCTTCTACAATGAGCAGTTCTTC
NA,NA,TRBJ2-6,TRBV20-1,CSASVGSRQTRLVGANVLTF,TGCAGTGCTTCCGTGGGAAGTCGACAAACGAGGCTTGTTGGGGCCAACGTCCTGACTTTC
NA,few,TRBJ1-1,TRBV12-3/TRBV12-4,CASSLSGGRTNTEAFF,TGTGCCAGCAGTTTATCCGGGGGGCGAACGAACACTGAAGCTTTCTTT
TRBD1,NA,TRBJ1-1,TRBV12-3/TRBV12-4,CASSLSSTGVGTEAFF,TGTGCCAGCAGTTTAAGCTCCACAGGGGTCGGCACTGAGGCTTTCTTT
TRBD1,NA,TRBJ1-1,TRBV5-1,CASSWGGQAGLAEAFF,TGCGCCAGCAGCTGGGGGGGACAGGCGGGGTTGGCTGAAGCTTTCTTT
NA,many,TRBJ2-5,TRBV11-1,CASSHLETQYF,TGTGCCAGCAGCCACCTGGAGACCCAGTACTTC
TRBD1,many,TRBJ1-2,TRBV29-1,CSGMTGDYGYTF,TGCAGCGGGATGACAGGGGACTATGGCTACACCTTC
TRBD1,NA,TRBJ1-1,TRBV20-1,CSARGQPLEAFF,TGCAGTGCTAGGGGACAGCCGCTCGAAGCTTTCTTT
NA,NA,TRBJ2-2,TRBV11-1,CASSTRGRTGELFF,TGTGCCAGCAGCACCCGTGGCAGGACCGGGGAGCTGTTTTTT
NA,few,TRBJ1-2,TRBV5-5,CASSLLRARGGYGYTF,TGTGCCAGCAGCTTGTTGCGGGCCAGGGGAGGCTATGGCTACACCTTC
NA,few,TRBJ2-5,TRBV5-1,CASSLASWAGKLQETQYF,TGCGCCAGCAGCTTGGCCTCATGGGCGGGGAAACTCCAAGAGACCCAGTACTTC
TRBD2,NA,TRBJ2-5,TRBV7-2,CASSARLAGGLETQYF,TGTGCCAGCAGCGCCAGACTAGCGGGAGGGTTGGAGACCCAGTACTTC
TRBD2,few,TRBJ2-1,TRBV6-5,CASSYALAGMGEQFF,TGTGCCAGCAGTTACGCCCTAGCGGGGATGGGTGAGCAGTTCTTC
NA,many,TRBJ2-1,TRBV6-4,CASSDDIYNEQFF,TGTGCCAGCAGTGACGACATTTACAATGAGCAGTTCTTC
TRBD2,few,TRBJ2-5,TRBV20-1,CSARDATSSQETQYF,TGCAGTGCTAGAGATGCGACTAGCAGCCAAGAGACCCAGTACTTC
NA,few,TRBJ2-2,TRBV5-1,CASRWRGPNTGELFF,TGCGCCAGCAGGTGGCGGGGACCGAACACCGGGGAGCTGTTTTTT
TRBD2,few,TRBJ2-7,TRBV4-1,CASSQDQRGTFYEQYF,TGCGCCAGCAGCCAAGATCAGCGGGGAACCTTCTACGAGCAGTACTTC
TRBD1,NA,TRBJ2-1,TRBV28,CASSPTGNHNEQFF,TGTGCCAGCAGCCCGACAGGGAACCACAATGAGCAGTTCTTC
TRBD2,NA,TRBJ2-3,TRBV7-2,CASSLAGGLDTQYF,TGTGCCAGCAGCCTAGCGGGGGGGCTCGATACGCAGTATTTT
NA,few,TRBJ1-1,TRBV28,CASSLWARGEVTEAFF,TGTGCCAGCAGTCTATGGGCCAGAGGGGAGGTCACTGAAGCTTTCTTT
NA,NA,TRBJ2-3,TRBV7-2,CASSFDSRTDTQYF,TGTGCCAGCAGCTTTGACTCACGCACAGATACGCAGTATTTT
TRBD1,few,TRBJ2-3,TRBV5-1,CASSLAPQGSPDTQYF,TGCGCCAGCAGCTTAGCCCCACAGGGGTCCCCAGATACGCAGTATTTT
NA,few,TRBJ2-2,TRBV10-3,CAISESTSDTGELFF,TGTGCCATCAGTGAGTCGACATCAGACACCGGGGAGCTGTTTTTT